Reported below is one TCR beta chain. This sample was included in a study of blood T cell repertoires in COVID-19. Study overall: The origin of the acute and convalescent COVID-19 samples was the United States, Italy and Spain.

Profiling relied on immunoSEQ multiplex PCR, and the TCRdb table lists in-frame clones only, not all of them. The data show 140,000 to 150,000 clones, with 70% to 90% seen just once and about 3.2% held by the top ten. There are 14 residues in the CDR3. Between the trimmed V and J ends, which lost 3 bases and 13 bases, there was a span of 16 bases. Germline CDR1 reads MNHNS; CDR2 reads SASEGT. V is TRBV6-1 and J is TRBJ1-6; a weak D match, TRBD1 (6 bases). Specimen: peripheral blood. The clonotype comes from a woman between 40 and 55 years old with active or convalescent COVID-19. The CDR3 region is CASSDRGGLGPLHF. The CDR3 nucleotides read TGTGCCAGCAGTGACCGGGGGGGGCTAGGGCCCCTCCACTTT.